This T cell receptor (beta chain) was identified during a study of prognosis after radiotherapy for stage I lung cancer. Study at large: In 3 to 5 fractions, radiotherapy was administered as SBRT with a biologically effective dose of at least 100 Gy.

This clonotype was seen repeatedly, ten times or more. What it binds is not known. Findings and limits, study-wide: Patients developing distant metastases showed lower Shannon entropy after stereotactic body radiation therapy. Patients with metastases reportedly showed TRBV and TRBJ gene usage that differed from patients without metastases.

Germline lookup yields CDR1 SGHRS and CDR2 YFSETQ. With V trimmed by 0 bases and J by 5 bases, 2 bases remained unmatched. The CDR3 consists of 15 residues. The TCR beta CDR3 region was amplified from genomic DNA, with two rounds of multiplex PCR being used for the amplification. The first round of PCR was done with primers that matched each TRBV and TRBJ gene. TCRdb passed the multiplex PCR reads through MiXCR, listing each CDR3 protein once. The data show 13,000 to 15,000 distinct CDR3 sequences, 28% seen once. Node-negative disease was confirmed in all patients by CT and PET/CT, with no prior chemotherapy, radiotherapy or other malignancies.

Sample: PBMCs, taken before or after stereotactic body radiation therapy (not recorded which). The rearrangement links TRBV5-1 to TRBJ2-2; TRBD1 agrees at 9 bases. The sequence came from a donor over 45 with non-small cell lung cancer. CDR3 nucleotide sequence: TGCGCCAGCAGCTTGGCCGGGACAGGGACCGGGGAGCTGTTTTTT. Its translation is CASSLAGTGTGELFF.